These T cell receptor beta chains were read from a single sample in a study of blood T cells in healthy people across ages. One entry per CDR3 protein, called by TCRdb with MiXCR from the 5' RACE reads. The top ten clones hold roughly 9% of a sample with around 700,000 distinct CDR3 sequences, 25% of them seen once. These data also formed part of another study, on T cells of mothers and their children.

Sequenced: blood. These receptors were obtained from a boy aged 5-17 years in good health. Each CDR3 is given with its conserved first and last residue. A D gene is named only where the DNA matches it firmly. For some rows the clone size is stated as once, few or many, or as a class when expanded; others skip it.

abundance,v_gene,d_gene,j_gene,CDR3nt,CDR3aa
few,TRBV29-1,NA,TRBJ2-3,TGCAGCGCCTTCCCGGGGACTCTCGACACAGATACGCAGTATTTT,CSAFPGTLDTDTQYF
few,TRBV5-1,NA,TRBJ2-1,TGCGCCAGCAGTCGGGACCACAATGAGCAGTTCTTC,CASSRDHNEQFF
NA,TRBV20-1,TRBD2,TRBJ2-7,TGCAGTGCCAACCTAGCGGATAGCTCCTACGAGCAGTACTTC,CSANLADSSYEQYF
once,TRBV24-1,TRBD1,TRBJ2-3,TGTGCCACCAGTGATTTCCAGGGGGCGGTTAACACAGATACGCAGTATTTT,CATSDFQGAVNTDTQYF
NA,TRBV24-1,NA,TRBJ2-2,TGTGCCACCAGTGATCCACTCCATACAGGAACCGGGGAGCTGTTTTTT,CATSDPLHTGTGELFF
few,TRBV4-3,TRBD2,TRBJ2-1,TGCGCCAGCAGCCAAGAACCCATCCCGCTAGCGGGGACTAATGAGCAGTTCTTC,CASSQEPIPLAGTNEQFF
NA,TRBV20-1,NA,TRBJ2-4,TGCAGTGCTATTCTGGGGTCCCACGAAAACATTCAGTACTTC,CSAILGSHENIQYF
few,TRBV5-1,TRBD1,TRBJ2-7,TGCGCCAGCCGAGAGGCCGGGACAGACTACGAGCAGTACTTC,CASREAGTDYEQYF
few,TRBV20-1,NA,TRBJ2-7,TGCAGTGCTCCTCTAGCGTCCGAGCAGTACTTC,CSAPLASEQYF
NA,TRBV7-3,TRBD2,TRBJ2-1,TGTGCCAGCAGCTTAAGAGAAGCGGGAGGGTTTGACAATGAGCAGTTCTTC,CASSLREAGGFDNEQFF
NA,TRBV7-2,NA,TRBJ1-5,TGTGCCAGCAGCTTAACCAATGGCCAGCCCCAGCATTTT,CASSLTNGQPQHF
few,TRBV29-1,NA,TRBJ1-1,TGCAGCGTTGCAGGGGATCACACTGAAGCTTTCTTT,CSVAGDHTEAFF
NA,TRBV9,TRBD2,TRBJ2-3,TGTGCCAGCAGCGTACCCAGCGGGGGGGCCCCAGATACGCAGTATTTT,CASSVPSGGAPDTQYF
NA,TRBV20-1,TRBD2,TRBJ2-7,TGCAGTGCTAGCGGTGGGGGGAGGGCGAACGAGCAGTACTTC,CSASGGGRANEQYF
few,TRBV27,TRBD2,TRBJ2-3,TGTGCCAGCAGACTAGCGGGAGTAGCAGATACGCAGTATTTT,CASRLAGVADTQYF